This T cell receptor (beta chain) was obtained from a study of patients and donors after allogeneic stem cell transplantation. TCRdb itself ran the RT-PCR reads through MiXCR, one entry per CDR3 protein. Of roughly 230,000 distinct CDR3 sequences in the sample, 13% to 15% were seen once. Many counts were recorded for this clonotype. CDR1 is MGHRA and CDR2 is YSYEKL in the germline V gene. The V end was cut by 1 base, the J end by 15 bases, with 10 bases between. This CDR3 spans 11 amino acids. Sequencing input: blood, either unsorted or a sorted T cell fraction (not recorded which). V usage is TRBV4-1 and J usage is TRBJ2-1, with no clear D. This TCR derives from a human donor who was either an allogeneic HSCT recipient or a stem cell or donor lymphocyte infusion donor (not recorded which). It is not recorded whose cells these are; they may come from a transplant donor. CDR3 loop: CASSQGAWWFF. The DNA for the CDR3 is TGCGCCAGCAGCCAAGGTGCCTGGTGGTTCTTC.